This T cell receptor (beta chain) was captured by sequencing in a study of OX40 agonist ivuxolimab in advanced cancers. Points on this clone: Antigen specificity is unknown.

TCRdb keeps only in-frame clones here, not all; method: immunoSEQ multiplex PCR. The sample lists about 99,000 clones; approximately 95% were seen once. The germline CDR1 and CDR2 sequences are MDHEN and SYDVKM. Trimming cost V 3 bases and J 6 bases; bases outside gene matches: 11. The CDR3 has 16 amino acids. General study findings and limits: It was not determined which antigens were specifically recognized by the peripheral T cells that had undergone clonal expansion.

The sample here was CD4+ or CD8+ T cells sorted from blood, taken in a trial of the OX40 agonist ivuxolimab. The chain is built from TRBV28 and TRBJ1-2; 9 bases fit TRBD1. This TCR derives from an adult with an advanced solid tumor such as melanoma, head and neck, liver or kidney cancer. CDR3 in amino acids: CASSFALGQGENGYTF. As DNA, the CDR3 is TGTGCCAGCAGTTTTGCCCTGGGACAGGGAGAGAATGGCTACACCTTC.